This T cell receptor (beta chain) comes out of a study of T-cell memory formation after mild COVID-19. Study overall: The study found TCR clusters largely donor specific. Regarding the study as a whole: There was no confirmation that second-wave clones peaking on day 37 were SARS-CoV-2 specific.

5'RACE primed from the constant segment yielded TCR alpha and TCR beta cDNA libraries bearing sample barcodes and UMIs. A single record per CDR3 protein comes from TCRdb applying MiXCR to the 5' RACE reads. The repertoire holds 500,000 to 650,000 distinct CDR3 sequences, with about a fifth as singletons. This clonotype was seen many times. Antigen specificity is unknown. This CDR3 spans 13 amino acids. CDR1 is SQVTM and CDR2 is ANQGSEA in the germline V gene. Trimming stripped 5 bases from V and 3 bases from J, with 11 bases between. The chain has TRBV29-1 and TRBJ1-5; D call uncertain. Specimen: PBMCs or a T cell subset sorted from them (not recorded which). This clonotype originated in an adult woman who had mild COVID-19 (a few samples of this study predate the infection). Cell type and time point are not known. The CDR3 DNA follows: TGCAGCGTTCGTGACAATTACAATCAGCCCCAGCATTTT. The encoded protein is CSVRDNYNQPQHF.